This T cell receptor (beta chain) is drawn from a study of shared clonotypes between healthy human individuals (dated by TCRdb to the early 2020s). Regarding the complete study: Three men and two women, aged 18 to 49 years, made up the cohort. Per donor, three plates each were used for CD4 naive and CD4 memory, two for CD8 naive, and one for CD8 memory. To estimate repertoire size and how much clonotypes are shared between individuals, the study performed deep sequencing of blood TCR repertoires from a handful of healthy adults. To increase sequencing depth and limit assay-specific biases, TCR repertoire library preparation and sequencing were carried out by different laboratories using diverse techniques. Per donor, leukapheresis produced somewhere between about 0.9 and 9 billion PBMCs.

This clone was counted a single time. The target of this receptor is not known. Per-nucleotide qualities are absent, and no much larger clonotype sits a single base away. CD8 naive samples consisted of CD45RO-negative cells that were positively selected for CCR7, yielding a CD45RA+CCR7+ population without TemRA cells. The donors were healthy, HIV-negative adults who had no recently reported acute infections or vaccinations. Every donor was a Caucasian adult residing in Nashville, Tennessee, USA. After blood collection by leukapheresis, PBMCs were isolated using Ficoll-Histopaque density gradient centrifugation and then cryopreserved in the vapor phase of liquid nitrogen. Purity and quantity of every magnetically sorted T cell population were checked by analytical flow cytometry. Genomic DNA was isolated from every sorted fraction and measured by UV absorbance on a Nanodrop 2000c. CDR1 SEHNR and CDR2 FQNEAQ are derived from the germline V gene (reference sequence). The germline V end is reduced by 2 bases and the J end by 4 bases; junction bases left unmatched: 7. Including cysteine and phenylalanine, the CDR3 has 15 amino acids. Just the 45-base CDR3 DNA is kept, in frame starting at base 1.

Using the deep immunoSEQ assay, multiplex PCR amplified TCR CDR3 regions from genomic DNA. Extracted genomic DNA from each cell subset was distributed evenly across all wells of several immunoSEQ 96-well plates, and each plate was treated as a replicate. Each replicate PCR for sorted subsets received about 210 ng genomic DNA, equal to roughly 30,000 T cell genomes. Purified libraries were measured with a Qubit 3.0 fluorometer, size-checked on a Bioanalyzer 2100, and measured again with the KAPA Library Quantification kit. A separate single-read 150-cycle Illumina NextSeq 550 flow cell was used to sequence each immunoSEQ 96-well plate. Under the source paper's analysis protocol: Because only junctional sequences without quality scores were contained in the immunoSEQ output, filtering matching that applied to full-length reads could not be performed. Sequences were annotated with PyIR, a Python wrapper for IgBLAST v1.9, and V/J genes and CDR3 were assigned using IMGT germline references. Reads were removed for weak V/J assignments (E-value above 1e-6), missing CDR3, stop codons, out-of-frame junctions, or ambiguous translated residues. V3J clonotypes were defined by identical inferred V gene, J gene, and CDR3 amino acid sequence. Percentage overlap between repertoires was computed as shared unique clonotypes divided by the size of the smaller repertoire. Richness of each repertoire was evaluated using RTK rarefaction, the Chao1 estimator, and Recon v2.1 estimates of unobserved clonotypes. Generation probabilities for all TCRbeta clonotypes obtained by the gDNA method from a handful of donors were computed using OLGA. TCRdb holds this immuneACCESS table with in-frame rearrangements only. Some clones are missing; in checked studies, unresolved V genes explain under half, and the rest has no known cause. V and J calls and clone size are given by that table; D and trimming were obtained from the DNA. The sample data list millions of clones, and under 95% of these were observed just once. About 1.8% of the sample belongs to the ten largest clones.

Findings and caveats that apply to the study as a whole: Based on pairwise subsampling, the degree of clonotype sharing among donors was expected to be affected by sequencing depth. Sampling was restricted to blood, and TCR repertoires in tissue are likely to differ from TCR repertoires in blood. Incomplete sequencing was indicated by rarefaction of sorted-subset datasets, despite the large sequencing depth. Sharing across several donors was observed for approximately 4.6% of naive CD4, over 3% of naive CD8, around 2.5% of memory CD4, and around 0.4% of memory CD8 clonotypes. The genetic and exposure-history diversity represented was limited by the small number of donors. Compared with non-shared clonotypes, clonotypes shared by all four sorted-subset donors had higher generation probabilities. Estimated clonotype richness was generally larger for naive than for memory subsets.

The sequence derives from a man aged 18 to 29 in good health. Some clones in this sample may be carry-over from other donors' samples. The rearrangement joined TRBV7-9 to TRBJ1-2, with TRBD1 matching 7 junction bases. Sequencing input: naive CD8+ T cells from PBMCs. In light of the paper, this sample's cell subset or site label describes: CD45RA+CCR7+. The sequence in DNA is TGTGCCAGCAGCTTAATAGGGGGGACAGCCTATGGCTACACCTTC. It specifies CASSLIGGTAYGYTF.